Presented here are 6 T cell receptor beta chains from one specimen sequenced in a study of CD8 T cells in Susac syndrome. Reverse transcription used about 0.45 to 1 ug RNA and random hexamers. One entry per CDR3 protein, called by TCRdb with MiXCR from the immunoSEQ multiplex PCR reads. Seen here are about 130,000 distinct CDR3 sequences, around 90% observed once, and the top ten hold under 0.25%. Material: CD8+ T cells from PBMCs. The receptors shown here come from a human donor with multiple sclerosis.

This chain joins TRBV30 and TRBJ2-3, with D tentatively TRBD1 or TRBD2 (5 bases each). This CDR3 has 14 amino acids. With 3 bases removed from V and 3 bases from J, the gap between germline ends came to 13 bases. Looked up from germline, CDR1 is GTSNPN and CDR2 is SVGIG (reference sequence). The CDR3 bases are TGTGCCTGGAGACGGACACCGGGGACAGATACGCAGTATTTT. Protein: CAWRRTPGTDTQYF.

The rearrangement joins TRBV29-1 to TRBJ2-6; D unresolved. CDR3 length: 14 residues. V was pared by 1 base and J by 0 bases, with 4 bases between. Germline CDR1 SQVTM, CDR2 ANQGSEA. CDR3 nucleotide sequence: TGCAGCGTTGAAGGGACCTCTGGGGCCAACGTCCTGACTTTC. It codes for CSVEGTSGANVLTF.

This CDR3 reads CASSDHNEQFF. The CDR3 DNA is TGTGCCAGCAGCGACCACAATGAGCAGTTCTTC. V usage is TRBV19 and J usage is TRBJ2-1; D remains unclear. This CDR3 is 11 amino acids long. Trimming took off 9 bases at V and 5 bases at J, with 8 bases between the two ends. The germline CDR1 and CDR2 sequences are LNHDA and SQIVND (reference sequence).

The J gene is TRBJ2-7, the V gene TRBV9, with D perhaps matching TRBD2 (6 bases). Looked up from germline, CDR1 is SGDLS and CDR2 is YYNGEE. CDR3 length: 15 amino acids. V was shortened by 0 bases and J by 3 bases, with 13 bases between the two germline ends. CDR3 amino acids: CASSVASAGLYEQYF. In DNA form, the CDR3 reads TGTGCCAGCAGCGTAGCTAGCGCTGGACTCTACGAGCAGTACTTC.

The chain is built from TRBV12-3 or TRBV12-4 and TRBJ2-7; 12 bases agree with TRBD2. The V gene end was trimmed by 3 bases and the J gene end by 4 bases; junction bases not matched to a gene: 7. This CDR3 is 16 amino acids long. CDR3: CASSFTSGRLGYEQYF. As DNA, the CDR3 is TGTGCCAGCAGTTTTACTAGCGGGAGGTTGGGGTACGAGCAGTACTTC.

The chain couples TRBV5-1 to TRBJ2-1, with D possibly being TRBD1 (5 bases). The CDR3 extends over 13 amino acids. In germline, CDR1 is SGHRS, CDR2 YFSETQ. Trimming shortened V by 2 bases and J by 8 bases, and 11 bases separated the two germline ends. The DNA of the CDR3 is TGCGCCAGCAGCTTAACTACAGGCGATGAGCAGTTCTTC. It is translated as CASSLTTGDEQFF.